This T cell receptor (beta chain) was captured by sequencing in a study of T cell changes during pregnancy in multiple sclerosis. Unmatched junction bases numbered 4, after V lost 2 bases and J lost 5 bases. The germline gives CDR1 SEHNR, CDR2 FQNEAQ (reference sequence). The CDR3 loop spans 15 amino acids. Assay used: immunoSEQ multiplex PCR; TCRdb lists only in-frame clones, some missing. The table records around 50,000 clones, about nine tenths of them present only once. The chain is built from TRBV7-9 and TRBJ2-1, with TRBD2 matching over 9 bases. This TCR was recovered from a female donor in good health, enrolled as a control in a pregnancy study. The sample consisted of CD4+ T cells from peripheral blood mononuclear cells, taken after pregnancy. CDR3 sequence reads: CASSLSGLAHNEQFF. Here the CDR3 DNA reads TGTGCCAGCAGCTTATCAGGACTAGCGCACAATGAGCAGTTCTTC.